This TCR beta chain was profiled in a study of OX40 agonist ivuxolimab in advanced cancers. As for the study in general: Three patients, one with hepatocellular carcinoma and two with cutaneous melanoma, achieved partial responses.

Trimming stripped 0 bases from V and 5 bases from J, with 7 bases between. CDR1 is SGHKS and CDR2 is YYEKEE in the germline V gene (reference sequence). The CDR3 spans 13 residues. Sequenced by immunoSEQ multiplex PCR; TCRdb stores in-frame clones only, minus some. The sample consists of about 75,000 clones, roughly nine tenths of them appearing once. Exclusion applied to patients with autoimmune disease history or systemic immunosuppression. Study-level findings and limits: The work left the antigen specificity of expanded peripheral T cells undetermined. Doses of 0.1 to 3.0 mg/kg were accompanied by clonal expansion of CD4+ and CD8+ blood T cells by week 6.

With regard to this clone: No antigen is known for it.

The source is an adult with an advanced solid tumor such as melanoma, head and neck, liver or kidney cancer. The genes are TRBV5-5 and TRBJ2-3; D unresolved. The source material was CD4+ or CD8+ T cells sorted from blood, sampled in a trial of the OX40 agonist ivuxolimab. The CDR3 is CASSLALGDTQYF. The CDR3 DNA sequence: TGTGCCAGCAGCTTGGCCCTCGGAGATACGCAGTATTTT.